The T cell receptor beta chain described here comes from a study of T cell repertoires in ileal Crohn's disease. General study results and limits: Every patient over 26.8% clonality showed endoscopic recurrence.

Only in-frame clones appear in the TCRdb table, and some are missing; sequencing was by immunoSEQ multiplex PCR. This repertoire shows about 5,700 clones, about three quarters found once; its top ten account for approximately 6.5%. V lost 0 bases and J lost 7, with 10 bases in between. Germline lookup yields CDR1 ENHRY and CDR2 SYGVKD. The CDR3 spans 15 residues. Turning to this clone: Its antigen is undetermined.

As to time point: proximal margin of the surgical specimen (macroscopically non-inflamed). This sequence originates from an adult with Crohn's disease. The source material was ileal tissue. V usage is TRBV10-3 and J usage is TRBJ1-6; D is uncertain. CDR3 sequence (DNA): TGTGCCATCAGTGAGTCGCAGACTGCAAATTCACCCCTCCACTTT. Translating it yields CAISESQTANSPLHF.